This T cell receptor beta chain was recorded in a study of blood T cell repertoires in COVID-19. Study context: From the United States, Italy and Spain came samples of acute and convalescent COVID-19.

Original methodology: Using reference gene primer amplification, nucleated cell counts were estimated. Libraries were prepared by immunoSEQ multiplex PCR; TCRdb keeps only in-frame clonotypes and omits some of them. V, J and clone size are taken as reported in that table, and D and trimming were inferred from the DNA itself. The sample holds about 220,000 clones, roughly four fifths seen once. The study assigned cohorts using participant-reported clinical history. Germline loops: CDR1 LGHDT, CDR2 YNNKEL (reference sequence). The CDR3 contains 17 residues. The V and J ends lost 4 bases and 1 base, in that order; junction bases with no gene match: 11.

This TCR was recovered from a woman aged 45-65 years who had been exposed to COVID-19. V usage is TRBV3-1 (or the pseudogene TRBV3-2) and J usage is TRBJ1-1, with 8 bases identical to TRBD1. The sample comprised PBMCs or T cells enriched from blood (not recorded which). As DNA, the CDR3 is TGTGCCAGCAGCCCCACCGGACAGGGATGGGGGAACACTGAAGCTTTCTTT. This sequence encodes CASSPTGQGWGNTEAFF.